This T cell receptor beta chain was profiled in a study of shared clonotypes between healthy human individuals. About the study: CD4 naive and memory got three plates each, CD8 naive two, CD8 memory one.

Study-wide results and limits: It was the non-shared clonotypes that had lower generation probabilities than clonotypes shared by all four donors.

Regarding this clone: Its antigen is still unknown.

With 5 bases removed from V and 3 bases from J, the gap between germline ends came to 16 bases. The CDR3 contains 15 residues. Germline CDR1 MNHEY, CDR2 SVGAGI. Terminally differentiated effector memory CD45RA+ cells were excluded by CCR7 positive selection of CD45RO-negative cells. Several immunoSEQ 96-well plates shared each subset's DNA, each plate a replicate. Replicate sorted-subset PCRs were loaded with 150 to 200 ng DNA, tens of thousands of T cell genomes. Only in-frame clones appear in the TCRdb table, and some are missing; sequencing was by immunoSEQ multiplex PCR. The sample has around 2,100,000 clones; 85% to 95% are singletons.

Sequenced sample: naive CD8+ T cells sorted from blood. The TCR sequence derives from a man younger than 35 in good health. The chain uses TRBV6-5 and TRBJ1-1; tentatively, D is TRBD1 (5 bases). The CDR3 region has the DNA TGTGCCAGCAGTCCAGGGACGCCCGACTACACTGAAGCTTTCTTT. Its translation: CASSPGTPDYTEAFF.